This TCR beta chain was captured in a study of cytomegalovirus exposure and HLA in healthy donors. General study results and limits: A list of about 180 TCR beta chains associated with cytomegalovirus was given. The productive fraction for most TCR beta V segments was about 90% or about 30% in an earlier analysis. Within the data, a cluster of highly shared sequence variants was likely a sequencing artifact.

PCR primers comprised 60 Vbeta and 13 Jbeta primers. Here immunoSEQ multiplex PCR was the method, and the copy in TCRdb shows in-frame clones only, minus some. The sample holds about 200,000 clones, 82% seen once. To note about this clone: No antigen is known for it.

Germline loops: CDR1 SEHNR, CDR2 FQNEAQ (reference sequence). The CDR3 sequence is 15 residues long. V shed 4 bases, J shed 2 bases, and the junction held 6 bases outside the gene matches. This sequence joins TRBV7-9 and TRBJ1-2, with 8 bases fitting TRBD1. Sequencing was performed on PBMCs. This clonotype originated in a woman aged 40 to 50 in good health and CMV-seronegative. CDR3: CASSSNGQGNYGYTF. CDR3 nucleotides: TGTGCCAGCAGCTCTAACGGACAGGGAAACTATGGCTACACCTTC.